This record covers a single TCR beta chain. From CD4+ cells came CD45RA+ naive and CD45RA-negative memory subsets. Losses at the gene ends were 4 bases for V and 6 bases for J; bases not matched to a gene: 4. The germline V gene has CDR1 SGHRS and CDR2 YFSETQ. The length of the CDR3 is 13 residues. Repertoires were generated with immunoSEQ multiplex PCR, while TCRdb's copy carries only in-frame clones and drops some. The sample lists around 2.1 million clones; approximately 94% were seen once. This specimen belongs to a study of shared clonotypes between healthy human individuals. Overall study: Three CD4 naive, three CD4 memory, two CD8 naive and one CD8 memory plate were used per donor.

The J gene is TRBJ2-7, the V gene TRBV5-1; 10 nucleotides match TRBD1. The sample comprised naive CD4+ T cells sorted from blood. The subset is: CD45RA+ positively selected. The origin of this receptor is a man between 18 and 35 years old in good health. CDR3 DNA sequence: TGCGCCAGCAGCGACAGGGGGCTTGTCGAGCAGTACTTC. It specifies CASSDRGLVEQYF.